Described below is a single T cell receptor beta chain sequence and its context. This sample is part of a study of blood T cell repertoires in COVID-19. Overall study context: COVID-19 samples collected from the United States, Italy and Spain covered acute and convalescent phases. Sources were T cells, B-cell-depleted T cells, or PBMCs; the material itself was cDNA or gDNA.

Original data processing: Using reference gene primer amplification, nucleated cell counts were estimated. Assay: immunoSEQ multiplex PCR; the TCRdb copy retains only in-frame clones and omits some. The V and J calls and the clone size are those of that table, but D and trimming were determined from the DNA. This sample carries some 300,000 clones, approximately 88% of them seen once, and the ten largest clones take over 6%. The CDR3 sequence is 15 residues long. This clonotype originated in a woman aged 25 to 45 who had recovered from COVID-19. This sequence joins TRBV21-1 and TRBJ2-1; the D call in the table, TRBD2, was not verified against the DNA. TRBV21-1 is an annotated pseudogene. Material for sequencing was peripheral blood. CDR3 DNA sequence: TGTGCCAGCAGCAAAGCGCCGCGGGGAGACAATGAGCAGTTCTTC. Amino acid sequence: CASSKAPRGDNEQFF.